The TCR beta chain under discussion was sequenced for a study of control samples from healthy donors and cancer patients. TCRdb's copy holds only in-frame clones and misses some; the assay was immunoSEQ multiplex PCR. Among under 70,000 clones, 87% were seen once, and the ten largest hold about 14%. The CDR3 runs 12 residues. V shed 1 base and J shed 10 bases, with 8 bases lying between them. Germline loops: CDR1 LGHDT, CDR2 YNNKEL (reference sequence). In its sample, this clone was seen once. The source of this sequence is a man aged 60 to 69 with head and neck cancer. J is TRBJ2-1 and V is TRBV3-1 (or the pseudogene TRBV3-2), with D hard to call. Sequencing input: PBMCs. In DNA, the CDR3 is TGTGCCAGCAGCCAAGTAAGTAGGGAGCAGTTCTTC. Its protein product is CASSQVSREQFF.